This T cell receptor beta chain came from a study of PD-1 blockade in mismatch repair-deficient tumors. Study information: All were previously treated, progressing patients with over 9 mismatch repair-deficient cancer types. Study-wide findings and caveats: Tumor-resident clones, often absent from pretreatment blood, expanded after pembrolizumab and then contracted.

All patients were mismatch repair deficient, assessed by either PCR or immunohistochemistry. TCRs were sequenced from a few patients responding to pembrolizumab. The table came from immunoSEQ multiplex PCR; TCRdb's copy has only in-frame clones and leaves some out. The table shows some 100,000 clones, with 82% occurring only once. Germline CDR1 is SGHAT and CDR2 is FQNNGV. V gave up 5 bases and J gave up 1 base; unmatched junction bases: 5. There are 15 residues in the CDR3. This clone was detected once. The antigen is unknown. The J gene is TRBJ2-3, the V gene TRBV11-2, with 8 bases that match TRBD1. This receptor was taken from an adult with mismatch repair-deficient cancer. The starting material was peripheral blood, obtained less than 37 weeks after starting pembrolizumab. The CDR3 region is CASSPGQGGTDTQYF. DNA of the CDR3: TGTGCCAGCAGCCCTGGACAGGGAGGCACAGATACGCAGTATTTT.